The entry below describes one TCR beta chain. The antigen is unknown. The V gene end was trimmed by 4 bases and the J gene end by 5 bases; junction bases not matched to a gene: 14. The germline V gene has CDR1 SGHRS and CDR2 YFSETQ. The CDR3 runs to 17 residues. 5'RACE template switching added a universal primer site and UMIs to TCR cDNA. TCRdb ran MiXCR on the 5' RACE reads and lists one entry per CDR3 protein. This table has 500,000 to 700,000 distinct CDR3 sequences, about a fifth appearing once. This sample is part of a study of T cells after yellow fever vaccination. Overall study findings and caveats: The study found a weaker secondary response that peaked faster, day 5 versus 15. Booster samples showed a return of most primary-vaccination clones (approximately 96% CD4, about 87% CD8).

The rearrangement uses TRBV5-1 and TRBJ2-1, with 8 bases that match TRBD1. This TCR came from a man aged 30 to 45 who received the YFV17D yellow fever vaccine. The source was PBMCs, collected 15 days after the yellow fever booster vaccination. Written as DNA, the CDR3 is TGCGCCAGCAGCCCATGGGTAAGGGCAGGGGGCAACAATGAGCAGTTCTTC. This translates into CASSPWVRAGGNNEQFF.